This TCR beta chain stems from a study of T cells in Graves' hyperthyroidism and ophthalmopathy. The investigators amplified TCR beta CDR3 regions from RNA transcripts. The primer set for the first-round RT-PCR of the TCR CDR3 was HTBI. Via MiXCR, TCRdb re-called the multiplex PCR reads, giving one row per CDR3 protein. The sample gives a few hundred thousand distinct CDR3 sequences, approximately 48% of which show up once; 44% is in the top ten. Trimming cost V 0 bases and J 6 bases, with 15 bases left between them. Germline loops: CDR1 SGHRS, CDR2 YFSETQ. The length of the CDR3 is 15 residues. A patient was excluded if there was uncontrolled infection, other autoimmune disease, pregnancy or lactation.

Input material: peripheral blood or thyroid tissue (not recorded which). This rearrangement joins TRBV5-1 to TRBJ1-1; D is uncertain. The receptor was derived from an adult woman with Graves' disease, either hyperthyroidism or ophthalmopathy (not recorded which). The CDR3 bases are TGCGCCAGCAGCTTGGAGGGAGGAGGATTGTCTGAAGCTTTCTTT. As protein: CASSLEGGGLSEAFF. Variable domain in full (rest from reference TRBV5-1 and TRBJ1-1): KAGVTQTPRYLIKTRGQQVTLSCSPISGHRSVSWYQQTPGQGLQFLFEYFSETQRNKGNFPGRFSGRQFSNSRSEMNVSTLELGDSALYLCASSLEGGGLSEAFFGQGTRLTVV.